The 10 T cell receptor beta chains listed next were all sequenced from one sample in a study of shared clonotypes between healthy human individuals. The data were produced by immunoSEQ multiplex PCR, yet TCRdb's version contains in-frame clones alone and is incomplete. The sample has about 2.1 million clones, around 95% seen once. Naive CD8 isolation took CD45RO-negative cells positively selected for CCR7 and excluded terminally differentiated effector memory CD45RA+ cells. Specimen: naive CD8+ T cells from PBMCs. These receptors were taken from a man younger than 30 in good health. Some clones in this sample may be carry-over from other donors' samples.

V and J are TRBV15 and TRBJ1-1, with a weak D call TRBD1 (5 bases). Looked up from germline, CDR1 is LNHNV and CDR2 is YYDKDF (reference sequence). The V end lost 5 bases, the J end lost 1 base, and 11 bases lay between the germline ends. There are 14 residues in the CDR3. The CDR3 sequence: CATSLGGENTEAFF. In nucleotides, the CDR3 is TGTGCCACCAGCTTGGGGGGGGAGAACACTGAAGCTTTCTTT.

This chain connects TRBV28 to TRBJ1-1; 9 bases are shared with TRBD1. Germline CDR1 is MDHEN and CDR2 is SYDVKM. With 0 bases clipped from V and 0 bases from J, the junction kept 5 bases outside the gene matches. This CDR3 has 17 residues. CDR3 loop: CASSLWGTGSMNTEAFF. In DNA form, the CDR3 reads TGTGCCAGCAGTTTATGGGGGACAGGGTCGATGAACACTGAAGCTTTCTTT.

This chain links TRBV27 with TRBJ2-3, with 8 bases matching TRBD1. Germline V CDR1 and CDR2: MNHEY, SMNVEV (reference sequence). With V trimmed by 5 bases and J by 2 bases, 9 bases remained unmatched. The CDR3 is made up of 16 amino acids. The CDR3 loop is CASSPRTGPPTDTQYF. In nucleotides, the CDR3 is TGTGCCAGCAGTCCCAGGACAGGGCCCCCCACAGATACGCAGTATTTT.

The chain has TRBV7-9 and TRBJ1-3, with TRBD1 matching 7 bases. CDR1 and CDR2 from the germline V gene are SEHNR and FQNEAQ (reference sequence). CDR3 length: 14 amino acids. The J segment lost 8 bases and the V segment lost 5 bases, leaving 9 bases of the junction unmatched. The CDR3 DNA follows: TGTGCCAGCAGCCGCGTGAGGCAGGGGGACACCATATATTTT. This translates into CASSRVRQGDTIYF.

The J gene is TRBJ2-1, the V gene TRBV5-4; D gene unclear. CDR1 and CDR2 from the germline V gene are SGHNT and YYREEE (reference sequence). The CDR3 is 14 residues long. V was shortened by 4 bases and J by 2 bases, with 10 bases between the two germline ends. CDR3 bases: TGTGCCAGCAGCCCCGAGCGCGCCTACAATGAGCAGTTCTTC. Its translation is CASSPERAYNEQFF.

The chain joins TRBV2 to TRBJ2-1; D not certain. The CDR3 is made up of 9 amino acids. Trimming took 7 bases from V and 10 from J, leaving 5 bases between them. Germline V gene sequence: CDR1 SNHLY, CDR2 FYNNEI. CDR3 amino acids: CASKEEQFF. The DNA of the CDR3 is TGTGCCAGCAAAGAGGAGCAGTTCTTC.

V usage is TRBV6-1 and J usage is TRBJ2-7; D gene uncertain. The CDR3 extends over 13 amino acids. The germline V and J ends were trimmed by 3 bases and 3 bases, with 9 bases remaining between them. Germline assignment: CDR1 MNHNS and CDR2 SASEGT. The CDR3 nucleotides are TGTGCCAGCAGTGAGGTGGCGGTCTACGAGCAGTACTTC. This translates into CASSEVAVYEQYF.

The chain couples TRBV29-1 to TRBJ2-5; D possibly corresponds to TRBD2 (5 bases). Trimming took off 2 bases at V and 2 bases at J, with 12 bases between the two ends. The germline CDR1 and CDR2 sequences are SQVTM and ANQGSEA. This CDR3 contains 14 residues. The DNA of the CDR3 is TGCAGCGTTGAATCCGGGAAACTACAAGAGACCCAGTACTTC. Translating gives CSVESGKLQETQYF.

The chain has TRBV10-3 and TRBJ2-2; a possible D gene is TRBD1 (6 bases). The CDR3 runs to 18 residues. V lost 0 bases and J 6 bases, leaving 20 bases between the germline ends. Germline CDR1 is ENHRY and CDR2 is SYGVKD. CDR3 DNA: TGTGCCATCAGTGAGTCGACGAACAGGGTGGCGTATCCCGGGGAGCTGTTTTTT. Translation gives CAISESTNRVAYPGELFF.

The J gene is TRBJ1-2, the V gene TRBV6-1, with D unresolved. Looked up from germline, CDR1 is MNHNS and CDR2 is SASEGT. This CDR3 comprises 17 residues. V dropped 0 bases and J dropped 4 bases, with 18 bases sitting between them. Written as DNA, the CDR3 is TGTGCCAGCAGTGAAGCGAGCCTTAGACGGACTATCTATGGCTACACCTTC. Translating gives CASSEASLRRTIYGYTF.